This T cell receptor (beta chain) was sequenced for a study of OX40 agonist ivuxolimab in advanced cancers. Study overall: A history of anti-PD-1, anti-PD-L1 or anti-CTLA-4 therapy was acceptable, and 40% to 45% had some.

This clone has just a few counts. This CDR3 is 14 amino acids long. Germline V CDR1 and CDR2: SGHAT, FQNNGV. Deletions cut 5 bases from V and 4 bases from J, with 11 bases between. Only in-frame clones appear in the TCRdb table, and some are missing; sequencing was by immunoSEQ multiplex PCR. The sample yields approximately 90,000 clones, approximately 90% seen once. The chain is built from TRBV11-2 and TRBJ1-4, with D perhaps TRBD1 (6 bases). The clonotype originates from an adult with an advanced solid tumor such as melanoma, head and neck, liver or kidney cancer. The specimen was CD4+ or CD8+ T cells sorted from blood, collected in a trial of the OX40 agonist ivuxolimab. The CDR3 reads CASSRTARNEKLFF. Here the CDR3 DNA reads TGTGCCAGCAGCCGGACAGCCCGTAATGAAAAACTGTTTTTT.